This T cell receptor beta chain was identified in a study of T cell changes during pregnancy in multiple sclerosis. Repertoires were generated with immunoSEQ multiplex PCR, while TCRdb's copy carries only in-frame clones and drops some. This sample carries roughly 30,000 clones, 85% to 90% of them seen once, and the ten largest clones take roughly 8.5%. CDR1 and CDR2 (germline): MNHNS, SASEGT. This CDR3 spans 15 amino acids. V shed 5 bases and J shed 0 bases, with 10 bases lying between them. The clonotype originates from a female donor with multiple sclerosis, enrolled in a pregnancy study. The V call is TRBV6-1, the J call TRBJ1-4, with a tentative D call TRBD1 (6 bases). The specimen comprised CD8+ T cells from peripheral blood mononuclear cells, sampled after pregnancy. CDR3 in amino acids: CASSTGPATNEKLFF. The CDR3 nucleotides are TGTGCCAGCAGTACAGGGCCGGCAACTAATGAAAAACTGTTTTTT.